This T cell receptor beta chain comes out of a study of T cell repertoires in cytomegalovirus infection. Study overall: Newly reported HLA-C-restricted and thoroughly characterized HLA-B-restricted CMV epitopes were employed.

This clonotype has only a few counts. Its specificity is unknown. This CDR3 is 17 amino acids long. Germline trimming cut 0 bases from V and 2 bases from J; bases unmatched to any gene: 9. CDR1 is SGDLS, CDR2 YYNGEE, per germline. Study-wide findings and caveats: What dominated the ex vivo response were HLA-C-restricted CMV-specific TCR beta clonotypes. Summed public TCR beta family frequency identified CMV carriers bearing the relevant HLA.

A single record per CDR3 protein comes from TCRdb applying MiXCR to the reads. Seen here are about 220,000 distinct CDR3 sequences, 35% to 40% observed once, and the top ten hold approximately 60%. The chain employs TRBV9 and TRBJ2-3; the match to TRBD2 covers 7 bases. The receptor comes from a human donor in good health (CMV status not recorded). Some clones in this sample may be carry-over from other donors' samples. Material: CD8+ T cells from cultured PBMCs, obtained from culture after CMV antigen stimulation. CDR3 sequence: CASSVALTGGLTDTQYF. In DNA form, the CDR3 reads TGTGCCAGCAGCGTAGCTCTCACGGGGGGACTCACAGATACGCAGTATTTT.